This is a list of T cell receptor beta chains from one sample in a study of technical replicates of blood from a few donors. The table came from immunoSEQ multiplex PCR; TCRdb's copy has only in-frame clones and leaves some out. The profile covers about 70,000 clones, with nearly 98% appearing a single time and 0.21% taken by the ten largest. The sequenced material came from T cells isolated from PBMCs. These receptors originate from a human donor in good health. The CDR3 runs from the conserved cysteine through the conserved F or W. The D gene is left open where the match is weak. Clone size is shown for a subset of rows, as once, few, many or a class of expanded clone.

J: TRBJ1-3
V: TRBV4-1
D: TRBD1
size: .
CDR3: CASSQDRQGGVYSGNTIYF
DNA: TGCGCCAGCAGCCAAGATAGGCAAGGGGGCGTATACTCTGGAAACACCATATATTTT

J: TRBJ2-1
V: TRBV27
D: TRBD2
size: .
CDR3: CASSASPGLAVYNEQFF
DNA: TGTGCCAGCAGCGCCTCACCGGGACTAGCGGTCTACAATGAGCAGTTCTTC

J: TRBJ2-1
V: TRBV5-1
D: .
size: .
CDR3: CASTPDRLSENNEQFF
DNA: TGCGCCAGCACTCCGGACAGATTGTCCGAAAACAATGAGCAGTTCTTC

J: TRBJ2-2
V: TRBV5-4
D: .
size: .
CDR3: CASSLSRADTGELFF
DNA: TGTGCCAGCAGCTTAAGCAGGGCGGACACCGGGGAGCTGTTTTTT

J: TRBJ2-1
V: TRBV18
D: TRBD2
size: .
CDR3: CASSPRLAGGSYNEQFF
DNA: TGTGCCAGCTCACCTAGACTAGCGGGGGGCTCCTACAATGAGCAGTTCTTC

J: TRBJ1-5
V: TRBV19
D: .
size: .
CDR3: CASSISGYSNQPQHF
DNA: TGTGCCAGTAGTATTTCAGGGTATAGCAATCAGCCCCAGCATTTT

J: TRBJ1-3
V: TRBV5-6
D: .
size: once
CDR3: CASSLGHSSGNTIYF
DNA: TGTGCCAGCAGCCTAGGACACAGCTCTGGAAACACCATATATTTT

J: TRBJ2-7
V: TRBV29-1
D: .
size: .
CDR3: CSVAGFLPYEQYF
DNA: TGCAGCGTTGCCGGGTTCCTACCCTACGAGCAGTACTTC

J: TRBJ2-2
V: TRBV5-5
D: .
size: once
CDR3: CASSLGETLLTPELFF
DNA: TGTGCCAGCAGCTTAGGGGAAACCCTCCTTACCCCGGAGCTGTTTTTT

J: TRBJ2-2
V: TRBV5-1
D: .
size: .
CDR3: CASSRGTNTGELFF
DNA: TGCGCCAGCAGCAGAGGGACTAACACCGGGGAGCTGTTTTTT

J: TRBJ1-1
V: TRBV28
D: .
size: .
CDR3: CASAISFHLNTEAFF
DNA: TGTGCCAGCGCGATTTCTTTTCATTTAAACACTGAAGCTTTCTTT

J: TRBJ1-5
V: TRBV6-1
D: .
size: .
CDR3: CASSATDFSNQPQHF
DNA: TGTGCCAGCAGTGCGACAGATTTTAGCAATCAGCCCCAGCATTTT

J: TRBJ2-5
V: TRBV28
D: TRBD1
size: .
CDR3: CASRTSGGAQTQYF
DNA: TGTGCCAGCAGAACTTCAGGGGGCGCACAGACCCAGTACTTC

J: TRBJ1-1
V: TRBV5-6
D: TRBD1
size: .
CDR3: CASSSRPGQGNTEAFF
DNA: TGTGCCAGCAGCTCTAGACCGGGACAGGGGAACACTGAAGCTTTCTTT

J: TRBJ2-7
V: TRBV9
D: TRBD2
size: .
CDR3: CASSVTGGEQYF
DNA: TGTGCCAGCAGCGTAACGGGGGGCGAGCAGTACTTC

J: TRBJ2-7
V: TRBV19
D: TRBD2
size: once
CDR3: CASSSGPGGGEQYF
DNA: TGTGCCAGTAGTTCGGGTCCGGGAGGGGGCGAGCAGTACTTC

J: TRBJ1-4
V: TRBV28
D: TRBD1
size: .
CDR3: CASNEVGRGQEKLFF
DNA: TGTGCCAGCAACGAGGTCGGCAGGGGGCAAGAAAAACTGTTTTTT

J: TRBJ1-4
V: TRBV5-1
D: TRBD1
size: .
CDR3: CASSPEQGNEKLFF
DNA: TGCGCCAGCAGCCCGGAACAGGGGAATGAAAAACTGTTTTTT

J: TRBJ1-4
V: TRBV30
D: TRBD1
size: .
CDR3: CAWGQGGTNEKLFF
DNA: TGTGCCTGGGGACAGGGTGGAACTAATGAAAAACTGTTTTTT

J: TRBJ1-6
V: TRBV11-3
D: TRBD1
size: .
CDR3: CASSWDRGHNSPLHF
DNA: TGTGCCAGCAGCTGGGACAGGGGGCATAATTCACCCCTCCACTTT

J: TRBJ1-4
V: TRBV2
D: .
size: .
CDR3: CASSPRERVNEKLFF
DNA: TGTGCCAGCAGCCCGAGGGAGAGAGTTAATGAAAAACTGTTTTTT

J: TRBJ2-7
V: TRBV7-9
D: TRBD1
size: .
CDR3: CASSLGQGVLDEQYF
DNA: TGTGCCAGCAGCTTAGGCCAGGGGGTACTTGACGAGCAGTACTTC

J: TRBJ2-7
V: TRBV18
D: .
size: .
CDR3: CASSPDNYEQYF
DNA: TGTGCCAGCTCTCCGGACAACTACGAGCAGTACTTC

J: TRBJ2-7
V: TRBV5-4
D: .
size: .
CDR3: CASSQSLTYEQYF
DNA: TGTGCCAGCAGCCAGTCTTTAACCTACGAGCAGTACTTC

J: TRBJ1-2
V: TRBV19
D: TRBD1
size: .
CDR3: CASSSGQGGYTF
DNA: TGTGCCAGTAGTAGTGGACAGGGAGGCTACACCTTC

J: TRBJ1-6
V: TRBV5-6
D: .
size: .
CDR3: CASRIYTPMASPLHF
DNA: TGTGCCAGCAGGATATATACACCAATGGCTTCACCCCTCCACTTT

J: TRBJ2-7
V: TRBV10-1
D: .
size: .
CDR3: CASSAEILASSYEQYF
DNA: TGCGCCAGCAGCGCGGAAATATTAGCCTCCTCCTACGAGCAGTACTTC

J: TRBJ1-5
V: TRBV28
D: TRBD1
size: .
CDR3: CASSRQGVVQPQHF
DNA: TGTGCCAGCAGCCGACAGGGGGTGGTTCAGCCCCAGCATTTT

J: TRBJ1-2
V: TRBV2
D: TRBD1
size: .
CDR3: CASTGGEVYGYTF
DNA: TGTGCCTCCACAGGGGGCGAAGTCTATGGCTACACCTTC

J: TRBJ2-3
V: TRBV4-1
D: TRBD1
size: .
CDR3: CASRDRGNTDTQYF
DNA: TGCGCCAGCAGAGACAGGGGGAACACAGATACGCAGTATTTT

J: TRBJ2-7
V: TRBV19
D: TRBD1
size: .
CDR3: CASRPTGEDYEQYF
DNA: TGTGCCAGTCGACCGACAGGGGAGGACTACGAGCAGTACTTC

J: TRBJ2-7
V: TRBV4-1
D: .
size: .
CDR3: CASSQGQGHYEQYF
DNA: TGCGCCAGCAGCCAAGGCCAGGGCCACTACGAGCAGTACTTC

J: TRBJ2-7
V: TRBV2
D: TRBD1
size: .
CDR3: CASREDRGGIYEQYF
DNA: TGTGCCAGCCGCGAAGACAGGGGTGGGATCTACGAGCAGTACTTC

J: TRBJ2-2
V: TRBV11-3
D: TRBD2
size: .
CDR3: CASSLGGGSGELFF
DNA: TGTGCCAGCAGCTTAGGCGGGGGTTCCGGGGAGCTGTTTTTT

J: TRBJ2-1
V: TRBV19
D: TRBD2
size: .
CDR3: CASSTGTSFSNEQFF
DNA: TGTGCCAGTAGTACCGGGACTAGCTTTTCGAATGAGCAGTTCTTC

J: TRBJ2-7
V: TRBV7-2
D: .
size: .
CDR3: CASSFGGYTYEQYF
DNA: TGTGCCAGCAGCTTCGGGGGATACACCTACGAGCAGTACTTC

J: TRBJ2-7
V: TRBV30
D: .
size: once
CDR3: CAWSADRLYYEQYF
DNA: TGTGCCTGGAGTGCGGACAGACTTTACTACGAGCAGTACTTC

J: TRBJ1-1
V: TRBV6-5
D: TRBD1
size: once
CDR3: CASIQQGRGAEAFF
DNA: TGTGCCAGCATCCAACAGGGGCGTGGGGCTGAAGCTTTCTTT

J: TRBJ2-4
V: TRBV19
D: TRBD1
size: .
CDR3: CATHSDRSASRNIQYF
DNA: TGTGCCACCCATTCGGACAGGTCGGCGTCCAGAAACATTCAGTACTTC

J: TRBJ2-7
V: TRBV29-1
D: TRBD1
size: .
CDR3: CSVLFRDRGPYEQYF
DNA: TGCAGCGTTCTCTTCCGCGACAGGGGACCCTACGAGCAGTACTTC

J: TRBJ2-2
V: TRBV4-1
D: .
size: .
CDR3: CASSQATGELFF
DNA: TGCGCCAGCAGCCAGGCCACCGGGGAGCTGTTTTTT

J: TRBJ1-4
V: TRBV10-3
D: .
size: .
CDR3: CAISGTENEKLFF
DNA: TGTGCCATCAGTGGGACAGAAAATGAAAAACTGTTTTTT

J: TRBJ1-1
V: TRBV2
D: .
size: once
CDR3: CASRFRGLNTEAFF
DNA: TGTGCCAGCAGGTTCAGGGGCCTAAACACTGAAGCTTTCTTT